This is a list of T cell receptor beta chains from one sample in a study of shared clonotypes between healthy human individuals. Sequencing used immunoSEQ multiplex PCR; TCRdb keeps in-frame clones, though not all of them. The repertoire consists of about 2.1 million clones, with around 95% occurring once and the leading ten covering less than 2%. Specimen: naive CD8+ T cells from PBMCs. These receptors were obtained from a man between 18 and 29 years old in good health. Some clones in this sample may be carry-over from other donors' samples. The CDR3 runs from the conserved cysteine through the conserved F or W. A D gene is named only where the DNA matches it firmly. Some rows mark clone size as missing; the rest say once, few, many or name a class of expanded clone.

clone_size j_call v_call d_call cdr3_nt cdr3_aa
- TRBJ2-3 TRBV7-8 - TGTGCCAGCAGCCCGGGGATGTATGCAGATACGCAGTATTTT CASSPGMYADTQYF
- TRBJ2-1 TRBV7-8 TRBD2 TGTGCCAGCAGCACAGGTTGGACTAGCGGGGTTAGCTCCTACAATGAGCAGTTCTTC CASSTGWTSGVSSYNEQFF
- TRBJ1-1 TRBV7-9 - TGTGCCAGCAGCCCCCCCAGGCACCTTTTAAACACTGAAGCTTTCTTT CASSPPRHLLNTEAFF
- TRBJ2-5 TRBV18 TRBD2 TGTGCCAGCTCACCCGCGACTAGCGGGAGGCCAGGGGAGACCCAGTACTTC CASSPATSGRPGETQYF
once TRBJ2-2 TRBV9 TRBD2 TGTGCCAGCAGCGTACTCCCCGAGGCTAGCGGCTTTACCGGGGAGCTGTTTTTT CASSVLPEASGFTGELFF
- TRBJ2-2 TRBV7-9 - TGTGCCAGCAGCGCCGATAACACCGGGGAGCTGTTTTTT CASSADNTGELFF
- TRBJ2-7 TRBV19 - TGTGCCAGTAGTATAGGCTGGGGCCCCTACGAGCAGTACTTC CASSIGWGPYEQYF
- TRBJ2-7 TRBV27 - TGTGCCAGCAGTTCGTCCCCCTACGAGCAGTACTTC CASSSSPYEQYF
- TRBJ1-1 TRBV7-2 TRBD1 TGTGCCAGCAGCCCCCGACAGGGGAAGAACACTGAAGCTTTCTTT CASSPRQGKNTEAFF
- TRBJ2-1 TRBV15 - TGTGCCACCAGCAGCCGGGCCCCGCTGCTCGGGGAGCAGTTCTTC CATSSRAPLLGEQFF
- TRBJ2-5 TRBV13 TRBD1 TGTGCCAGCAGCCCCGGGACAGGCGTAGTCCAAGAGACCCAGTACTTC CASSPGTGVVQETQYF
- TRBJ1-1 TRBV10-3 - TGTGCCATCAGTGGGGGACGAATGAACACTGAAGCTTTCTTT CAISGGRMNTEAFF
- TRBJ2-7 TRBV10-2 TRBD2 TGCGCCAGCAGCCCGGGACTAGCTCTCTACGAGCAGTACTTC CASSPGLALYEQYF
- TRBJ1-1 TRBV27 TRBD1 TGTGCCAGCAGTCATATTCCGGGACAGATGAACACTGAAGCTTTCTTT CASSHIPGQMNTEAFF
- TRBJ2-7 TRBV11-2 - TGTGCCAGCAGCTTCGGACCTGACTCTTCCTACGAGCAGTACTTC CASSFGPDSSYEQYF
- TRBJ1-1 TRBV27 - TGTGCCAGCATTAACTGGGGCACTGAAGCTTTCTTT CASINWGTEAFF
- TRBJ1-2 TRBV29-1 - TGCAGCGTTGTGTCGGGGGACTATGGCTACACCTTC CSVVSGDYGYTF